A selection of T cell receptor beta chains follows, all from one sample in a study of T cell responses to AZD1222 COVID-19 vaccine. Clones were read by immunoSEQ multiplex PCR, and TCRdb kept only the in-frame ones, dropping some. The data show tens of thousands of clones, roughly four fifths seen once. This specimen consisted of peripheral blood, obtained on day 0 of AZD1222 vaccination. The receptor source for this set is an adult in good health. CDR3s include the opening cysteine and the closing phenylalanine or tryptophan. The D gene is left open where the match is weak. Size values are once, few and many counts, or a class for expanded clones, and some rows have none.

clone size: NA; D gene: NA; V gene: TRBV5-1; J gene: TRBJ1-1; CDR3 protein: CASSFGGGMNTEAFF; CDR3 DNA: TGCGCCAGCAGCTTCGGGGGCGGTATGAACACTGAAGCTTTCTTT
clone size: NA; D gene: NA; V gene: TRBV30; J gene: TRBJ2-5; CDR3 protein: CAWMEGWDLETQYF; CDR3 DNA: TGTGCCTGGATGGAAGGGTGGGACTTGGAGACCCAGTACTTC
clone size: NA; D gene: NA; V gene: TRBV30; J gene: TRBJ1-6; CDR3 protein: CAWSRGNNSPLHF; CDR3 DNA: TGTGCCTGGAGTCGGGGAAATAATTCACCCCTCCACTTT
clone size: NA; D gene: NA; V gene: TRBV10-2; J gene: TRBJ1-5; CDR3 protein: CATGAPAQHF; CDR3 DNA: TGCGCCACCGGGGCCCCAGCCCAGCATTTT
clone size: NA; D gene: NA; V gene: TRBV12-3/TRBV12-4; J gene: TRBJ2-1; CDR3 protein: CASSVGTEQFF; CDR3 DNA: TGTGCCAGCTCAGTAGGGACTGAGCAGTTCTTC
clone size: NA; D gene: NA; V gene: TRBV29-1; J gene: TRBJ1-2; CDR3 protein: CSVESLDYGYTF; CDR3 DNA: TGCAGCGTTGAATCGCTGGACTATGGCTACACCTTC
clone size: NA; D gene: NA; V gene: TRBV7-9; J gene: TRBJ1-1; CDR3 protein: CASSPQGDTEAFF; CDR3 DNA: TGTGCCAGCAGCCCACAGGGTGACACTGAAGCTTTCTTT
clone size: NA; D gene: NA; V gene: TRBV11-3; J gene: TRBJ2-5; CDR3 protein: CASSLSRQQTQYF; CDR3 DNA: TGTGCCAGCAGCTTAAGTCGCCAACAGACCCAGTACTTC
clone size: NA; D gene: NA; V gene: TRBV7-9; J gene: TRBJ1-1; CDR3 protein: CASSLKVQGAEAFF; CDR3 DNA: TGTGCCAGCAGCTTAAAAGTTCAAGGCGCTGAAGCTTTCTTT
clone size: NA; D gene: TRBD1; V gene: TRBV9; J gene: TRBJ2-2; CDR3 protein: CASRTGTGGSGELFF; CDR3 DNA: TGTGCCAGCCGGACCGGGACAGGGGGCTCCGGGGAGCTGTTTTTT
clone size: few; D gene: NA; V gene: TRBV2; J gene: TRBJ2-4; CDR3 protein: CASSDKGAGKNIQYF; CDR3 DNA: TGTGCCAGCAGTGATAAAGGGGCAGGTAAAAACATTCAGTACTTC
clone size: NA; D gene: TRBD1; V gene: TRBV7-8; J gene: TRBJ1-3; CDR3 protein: CASSLGTGIRNTIYF; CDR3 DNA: TGTGCCAGCAGCCTCGGGACAGGGATTAGAAACACCATATATTTT
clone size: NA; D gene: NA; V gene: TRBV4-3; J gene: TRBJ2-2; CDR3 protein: CASSHEDRRVTTGELFF; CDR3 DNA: TGCGCCAGCAGCCACGAAGACAGGCGGGTTACCACCGGGGAGCTGTTTTTT
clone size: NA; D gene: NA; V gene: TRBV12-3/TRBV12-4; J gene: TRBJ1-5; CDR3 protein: CASAVGNQPQHF; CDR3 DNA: TGTGCCAGCGCGGTTGGCAATCAGCCCCAGCATTTT
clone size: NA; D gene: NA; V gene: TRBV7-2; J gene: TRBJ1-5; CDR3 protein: CASSLSLDQPQHF; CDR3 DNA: TGTGCCAGCAGCTTGAGTTTGGATCAGCCCCAGCATTTT
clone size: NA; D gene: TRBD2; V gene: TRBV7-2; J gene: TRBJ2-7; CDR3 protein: CASSGGGEQYF; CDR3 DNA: TGTGCCAGCAGCGGCGGGGGGGAGCAGTACTTC
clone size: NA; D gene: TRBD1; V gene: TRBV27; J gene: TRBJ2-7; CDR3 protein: CASSFGTGYEQYF; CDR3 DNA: TGTGCCAGCAGTTTTGGGACAGGCTACGAGCAGTACTTC
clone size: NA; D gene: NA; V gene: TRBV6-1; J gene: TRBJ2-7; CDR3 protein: CASSVLMLRPADEQYF; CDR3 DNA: TGTGCCAGCAGTGTCCTCATGCTAAGGCCGGCGGACGAGCAGTACTTC
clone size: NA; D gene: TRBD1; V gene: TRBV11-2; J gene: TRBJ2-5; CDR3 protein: CASSDTTTGGRWTQYF; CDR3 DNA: TGTGCCAGCAGCGACACCACGACAGGGGGGAGGTGGACCCAGTACTTC
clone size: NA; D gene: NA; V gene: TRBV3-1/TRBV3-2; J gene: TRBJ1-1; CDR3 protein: CASTLRGGGTEAFF; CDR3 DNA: TGTGCCAGCACCCTAAGGGGAGGGGGAACTGAAGCTTTCTTT
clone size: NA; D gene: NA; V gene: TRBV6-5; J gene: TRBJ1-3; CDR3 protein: CASMWPGRNTIYF; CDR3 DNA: TGTGCCAGCATGTGGCCAGGGCGAAACACCATATATTTT
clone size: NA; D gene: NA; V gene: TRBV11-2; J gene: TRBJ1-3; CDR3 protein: CASSLSLGGSGNTIYF; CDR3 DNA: TGTGCCAGCAGCTTATCCCTGGGAGGCTCTGGAAACACCATATATTTT
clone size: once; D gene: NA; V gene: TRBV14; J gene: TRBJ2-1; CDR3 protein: CASSHQDTRSSYNEQFF; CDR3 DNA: TGTGCCAGCAGCCATCAGGACACCCGGAGCTCCTACAATGAGCAGTTCTTC
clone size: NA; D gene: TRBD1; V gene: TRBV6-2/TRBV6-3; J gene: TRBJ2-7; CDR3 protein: CASSKSSTGFYEQYF; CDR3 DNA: TGTGCCAGCAGTAAATCCTCGACAGGGTTCTACGAGCAGTACTTC
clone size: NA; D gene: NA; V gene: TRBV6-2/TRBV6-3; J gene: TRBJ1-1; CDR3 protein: CASRPASTGTNTEAFF; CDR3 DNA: TGTGCCAGCAGGCCTGCCTCCACAGGAACGAACACTGAAGCTTTCTTT
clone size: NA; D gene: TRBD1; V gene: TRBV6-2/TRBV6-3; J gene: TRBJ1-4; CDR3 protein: CASSLQRTGVLFF; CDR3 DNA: TGTGCCAGCAGCCTACAAAGAACAGGGGTACTGTTTTTT
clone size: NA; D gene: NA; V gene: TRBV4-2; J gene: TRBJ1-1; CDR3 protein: CASSQVVGGNTEAFF; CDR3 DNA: TGTGCCAGCAGCCAAGTAGTAGGGGGGAACACTGAAGCTTTCTTT
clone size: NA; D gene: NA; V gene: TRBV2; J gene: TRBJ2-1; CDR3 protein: CASSELGESSYNEQFF; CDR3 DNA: TGTGCCAGCAGTGAGCTTGGGGAAAGCTCCTACAATGAGCAGTTCTTC
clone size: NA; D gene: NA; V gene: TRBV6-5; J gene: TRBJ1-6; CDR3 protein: CASGSGRVGSPLHF; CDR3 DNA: TGTGCCAGCGGATCAGGGCGGGTGGGATCACCCCTCCACTTT
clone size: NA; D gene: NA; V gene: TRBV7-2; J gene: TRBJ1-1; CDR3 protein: CASSLEGRTEAFF; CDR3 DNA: TGTGCCAGCAGCTTAGAAGGGCGGACTGAAGCTTTCTTT
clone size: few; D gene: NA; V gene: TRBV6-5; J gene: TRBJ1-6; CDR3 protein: CASSTLRALHF; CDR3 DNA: TGTGCCAGCAGTACCCTCCGGGCCCTCCACTTT
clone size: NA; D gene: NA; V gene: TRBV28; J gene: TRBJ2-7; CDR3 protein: CASLAGRGAQETF; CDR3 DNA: TGTGCCAGCCTTGCTGGCCGGGGGGCACAGGAGACCTTC
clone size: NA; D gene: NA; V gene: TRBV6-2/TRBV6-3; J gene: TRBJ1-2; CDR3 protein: CASSYSGESSGYTF; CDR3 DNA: TGTGCCAGCAGTTACTCAGGGGAATCAAGTGGCTACACCTTC
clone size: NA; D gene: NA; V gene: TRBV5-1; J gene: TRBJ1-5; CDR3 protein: CASSEDSSNQPQHF; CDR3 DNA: TGCGCCAGCAGCGAGGACAGTAGCAATCAGCCCCAGCATTTT
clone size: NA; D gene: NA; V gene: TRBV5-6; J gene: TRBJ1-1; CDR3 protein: CASREGNTEAFF; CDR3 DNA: TGTGCCAGCCGGGAGGGGAACACTGAAGCTTTCTTT
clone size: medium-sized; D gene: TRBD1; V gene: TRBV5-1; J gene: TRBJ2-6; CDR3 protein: CASSWTGGGGANVLTF; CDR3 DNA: TGCGCCAGCAGCTGGACAGGGGGCGGTGGGGCCAACGTCCTGACTTTC
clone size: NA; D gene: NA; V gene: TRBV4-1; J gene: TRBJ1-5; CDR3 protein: CASSLSAGGSNQPQHF; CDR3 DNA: TGCGCCAGCAGCCTCTCAGCTGGGGGTAGCAATCAGCCCCAGCATTTT
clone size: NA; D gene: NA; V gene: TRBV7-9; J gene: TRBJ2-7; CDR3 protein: CASSSRTSYEQYF; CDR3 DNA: TGTGCCAGCAGCTCCAGGACCTCCTACGAGCAGTACTTC
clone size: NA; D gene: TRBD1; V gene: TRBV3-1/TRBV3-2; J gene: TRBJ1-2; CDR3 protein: CASSQDRTGGSTSHGYTF; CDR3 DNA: TGTGCCAGCAGCCAAGATCGGACAGGGGGTAGTACTAGTCATGGCTACACCTTC
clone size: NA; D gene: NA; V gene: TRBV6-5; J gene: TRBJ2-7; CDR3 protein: CASSYDNSYEQYF; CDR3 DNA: TGTGCCAGCAGTTATGACAACTCCTACGAGCAGTACTTC
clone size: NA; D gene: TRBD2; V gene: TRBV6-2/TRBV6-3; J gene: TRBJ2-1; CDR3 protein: CASSYSKAGARNEQFF; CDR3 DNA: TGTGCCAGCAGTTACTCGAAAGCGGGGGCGAGGAATGAGCAGTTCTTC
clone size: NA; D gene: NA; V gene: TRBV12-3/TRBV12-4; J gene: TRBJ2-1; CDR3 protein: CASSAASYNEQFF; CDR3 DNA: TGTGCCAGCTCGGCGGCCTCCTACAATGAGCAGTTCTTC
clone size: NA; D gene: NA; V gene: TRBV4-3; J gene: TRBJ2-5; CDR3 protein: CASSPFLGRETQYF; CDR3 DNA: TGCGCCAGCAGCCCGTTTTTAGGTCGGGAGACCCAGTACTTC
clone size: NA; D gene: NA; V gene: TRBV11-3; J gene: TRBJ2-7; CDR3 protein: CASSPGQSYEQYF; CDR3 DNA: TGTGCCAGCAGCCCCGGACAGTCCTACGAGCAGTACTTC
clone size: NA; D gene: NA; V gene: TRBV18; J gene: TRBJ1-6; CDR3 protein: CASSLRGPADNSPLHF; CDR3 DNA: TGTGCCAGCTCACTAAGGGGCCCAGCTGATAATTCACCCCTCCACTTT
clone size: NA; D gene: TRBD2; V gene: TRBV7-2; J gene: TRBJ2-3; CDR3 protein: CASSLVETSLADTQYF; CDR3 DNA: TGTGCCAGCAGCTTAGTTGAGACTAGCCTCGCAGATACGCAGTATTTT
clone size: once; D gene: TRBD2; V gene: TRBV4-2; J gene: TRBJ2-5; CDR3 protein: CASSQVRASGGDRTQYF; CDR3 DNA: TGTGCCAGCAGCCAAGTGAGGGCTAGCGGGGGCGATCGGACCCAGTACTTC
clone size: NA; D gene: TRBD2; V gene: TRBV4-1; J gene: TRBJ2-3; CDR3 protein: CASSQDGTSGAPDTQYF; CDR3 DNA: TGCGCCAGCAGCCAAGATGGCACTAGCGGGGCTCCAGATACGCAGTATTTT
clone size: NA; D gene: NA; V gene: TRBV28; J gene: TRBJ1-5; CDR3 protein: CASSLLTGIGQPQHF; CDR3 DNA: TGTGCCAGCAGTTTACTTACAGGGATCGGTCAGCCCCAGCATTTT
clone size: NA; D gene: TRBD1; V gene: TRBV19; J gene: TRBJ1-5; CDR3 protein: CASGTGYRQPQHF; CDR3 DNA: TGTGCCAGCGGGACAGGGTACCGGCAGCCCCAGCATTTT